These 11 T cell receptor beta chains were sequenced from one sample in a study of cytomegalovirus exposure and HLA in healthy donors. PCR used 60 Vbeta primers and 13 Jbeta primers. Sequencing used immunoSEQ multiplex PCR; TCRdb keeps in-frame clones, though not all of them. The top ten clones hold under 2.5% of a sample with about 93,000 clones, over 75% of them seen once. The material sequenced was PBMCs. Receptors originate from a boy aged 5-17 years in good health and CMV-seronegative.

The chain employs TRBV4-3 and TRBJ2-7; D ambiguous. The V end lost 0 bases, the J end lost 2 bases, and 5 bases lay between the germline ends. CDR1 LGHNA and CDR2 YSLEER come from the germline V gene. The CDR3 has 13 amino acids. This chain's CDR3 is CASSQDVTYEQYF. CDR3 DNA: TGCGCCAGCAGCCAAGATGTAACCTACGAGCAGTACTTC.

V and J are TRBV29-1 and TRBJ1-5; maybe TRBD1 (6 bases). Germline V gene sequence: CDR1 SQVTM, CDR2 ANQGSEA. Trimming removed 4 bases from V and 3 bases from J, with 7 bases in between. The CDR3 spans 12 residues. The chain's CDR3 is CSVAGDNQPQHF. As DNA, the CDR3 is TGCAGCGTTGCAGGGGACAATCAGCCCCAGCATTTT. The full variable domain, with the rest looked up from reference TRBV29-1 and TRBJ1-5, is SAVISQKPSRDICQRGTSLTIQCQVDSQVTMMFWYRQQPGQSLTLIATANQGSEATYESGFVIDKFPISRPNLTFSTLTVSNMSPEDSSIYLCSVAGDNQPQHFGDGTRLSIL.

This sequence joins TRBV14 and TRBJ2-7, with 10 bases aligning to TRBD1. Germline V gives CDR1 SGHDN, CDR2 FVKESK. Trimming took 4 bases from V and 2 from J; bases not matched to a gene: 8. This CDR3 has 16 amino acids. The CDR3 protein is CASSRLPGQGPYEQYF. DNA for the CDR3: TGTGCCAGCAGCCGCCTTCCGGGACAGGGGCCCTACGAGCAGTACTTC.

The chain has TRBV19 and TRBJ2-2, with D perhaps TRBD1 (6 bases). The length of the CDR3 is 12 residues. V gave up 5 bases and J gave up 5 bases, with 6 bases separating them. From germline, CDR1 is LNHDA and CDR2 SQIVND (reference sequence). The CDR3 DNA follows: TGTGCCAGTAGTCAGGGGACCGGGGAGCTGTTTTTT. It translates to CASSQGTGELFF.

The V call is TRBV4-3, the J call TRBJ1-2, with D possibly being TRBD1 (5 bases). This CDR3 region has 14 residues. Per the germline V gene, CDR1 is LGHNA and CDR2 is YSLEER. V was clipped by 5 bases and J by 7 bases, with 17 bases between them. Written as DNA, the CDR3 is TGCGCCAGCAGCGTCAGCCCCTGGGACTCTGGCTACACCTTC. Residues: CASSVSPWDSGYTF.

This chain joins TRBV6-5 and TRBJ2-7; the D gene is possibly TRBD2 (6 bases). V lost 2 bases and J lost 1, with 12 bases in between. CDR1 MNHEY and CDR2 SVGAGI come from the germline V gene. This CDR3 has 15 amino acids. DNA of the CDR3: TGTGCCAGCAGTTACGATCTCGGAGGGTCCTACGAGCAGTACTTC. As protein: CASSYDLGGSYEQYF.

CDR3 nucleotide sequence: TGTGCTAGTGGTTTGGCGATAGACAGGTATCTCACTGAAGCTTTCTTT. This encodes CASGLAIDRYLTEAFF. The gene calls are TRBV12-5 and TRBJ1-1, with D possibly matching TRBD1 (6 bases). V lost 1 base and J 4 bases, leaving 16 bases between the germline ends. Looked up from germline, CDR1 is LGHNT and CDR2 is FRNRAP. The CDR3 sequence is 16 residues long.

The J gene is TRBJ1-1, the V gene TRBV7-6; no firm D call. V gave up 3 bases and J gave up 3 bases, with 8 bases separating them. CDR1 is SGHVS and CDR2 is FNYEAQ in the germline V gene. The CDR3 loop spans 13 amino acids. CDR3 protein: CASSLQSHTEAFF. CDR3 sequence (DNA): TGTGCCAGCAGCTTGCAGTCTCACACTGAAGCTTTCTTT.

CDR3 loop: CASSLVGDTEAFF. The CDR3 bases are TGTGCCAGCAGCCTGGTGGGAGACACTGAAGCTTTCTTT. The chain couples TRBV7-8 to TRBJ1-1, with unresolved D. Germline CDR1 reads SGHVS; CDR2 reads FQNEAQ. V dropped 5 bases and J dropped 3 bases, with 10 bases sitting between them. CDR3 length: 13 residues.

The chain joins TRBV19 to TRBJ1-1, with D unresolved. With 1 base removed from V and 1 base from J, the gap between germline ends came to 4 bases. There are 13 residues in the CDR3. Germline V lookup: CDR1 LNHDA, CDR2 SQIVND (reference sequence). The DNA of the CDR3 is TGTGCCAGTAGTATAGGACAGAACACTGAAGCTTTCTTT. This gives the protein CASSIGQNTEAFF.

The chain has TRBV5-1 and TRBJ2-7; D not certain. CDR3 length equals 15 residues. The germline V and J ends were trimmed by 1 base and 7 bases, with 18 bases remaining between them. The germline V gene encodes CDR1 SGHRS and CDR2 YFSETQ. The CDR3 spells CASSLRSEWVEEQYF. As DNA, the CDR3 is TGCGCCAGCAGCTTGCGATCGGAGTGGGTCGAGGAGCAGTACTTC.